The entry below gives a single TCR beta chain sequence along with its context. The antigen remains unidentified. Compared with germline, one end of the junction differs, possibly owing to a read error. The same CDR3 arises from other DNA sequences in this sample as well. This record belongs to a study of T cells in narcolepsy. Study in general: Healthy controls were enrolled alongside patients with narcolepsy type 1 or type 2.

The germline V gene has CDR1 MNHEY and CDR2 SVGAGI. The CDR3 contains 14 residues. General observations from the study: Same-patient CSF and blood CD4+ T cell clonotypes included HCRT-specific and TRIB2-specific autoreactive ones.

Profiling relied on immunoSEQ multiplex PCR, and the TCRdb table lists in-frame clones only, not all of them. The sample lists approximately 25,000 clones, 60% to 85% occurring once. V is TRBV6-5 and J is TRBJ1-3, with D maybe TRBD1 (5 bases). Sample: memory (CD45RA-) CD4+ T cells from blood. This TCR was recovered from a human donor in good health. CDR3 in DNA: TGTGCCAGTAGTTATGGGACGGCTGGAAACACCATATATTTT. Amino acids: CASSYGTAGNTIYF.